This T cell receptor (beta chain) was obtained from a study of T cell repertoires in ileal Crohn's disease. Sequencing used immunoSEQ multiplex PCR; TCRdb keeps in-frame clones, though not all of them. The sample records approximately 10,000 clones, around 77% being singletons. Time point: neoterminal ileum biopsy at postoperative endoscopy, about 6 months after surgery. Germline CDR1 MNHEY, CDR2 SMNVEV (reference sequence). The CDR3 covers 16 residues. The sample consisted of ileal tissue. This sequence was found in an adult with Crohn's disease. The chain combines TRBV27 with TRBJ2-5; TRBD2 agrees at 11 bases. With the DNA end fitting TRBJ2-7 better, the J assignment may be wrong. This CDR3 is CASSLLTSGALYEQYF. The CDR3 DNA reads as TGTGCCAGCAGTTTACTGACTAGCGGGGCACTCTACGAGCAGTACTTC.